This T cell receptor (beta chain) originates from a study of T and B cells in COVID-19 patients. About the study: Recovered patients mostly had mild to moderate COVID-19 managed as outpatients. Critical illness requiring mechanical ventilation or extracorporeal membrane oxygenation affected 12 of 20 active-infection patients. Whole-study results and caveats: Few blood samples existed from mildly ill patients during symptoms or early in severe cases. At recovery TRB diversity and richness exceeded healthy donors, after highly clonal active COVID-19 repertoires.

Blood genomic DNA input for TRB amplification was about 240-550 ng. On this clonotype itself: Its antigen is still unknown.

TRB rearrangements were amplified by multiplex PCR with BIOMED2 TRB-A/B primers. MiXCR was run by TCRdb on the multiplex PCR reads, yielding one entry per CDR3 protein. The table includes fewer than 14,000 distinct CDR3 sequences, around 30% detected once. In germline, CDR1 is DFQATT, CDR2 SNEGSKA (reference sequence). The CDR3 spans 18 residues. V was cut by 0 bases and J by 2 bases, with 20 bases left in between. The receptor's source is a human donor with active COVID-19. Sequenced: blood. The chain joins TRBV20-1 to TRBJ1-5; D not certain. CDR3 protein: CSARDSRESWVGNQPQHF. CDR3 sequence (DNA): TGCAGTGCTAGAGATTCTCGCGAATCGTGGGTGGGCAATCAGCCCCAGCATTTT.